This T cell receptor (beta chain) came from a study of blood T cell repertoires in COVID-19. Study-wide context: Specimens from acute and convalescent COVID-19 originated in the United States, Italy and Spain. Nucleic acid was either cDNA or gDNA, and it came from T cells, B-cell-depleted T cells, or PBMCs.

V lost 8 bases, J lost 5 bases, and 12 bases lay in between. Germline CDR1 is MNHEY and CDR2 is SVGAGI. There are 12 residues in the CDR3. As processed by the authors: Estimated nucleated cell counts came from reference gene primer amplification. Method: immunoSEQ multiplex PCR; TCRdb's copy keeps in-frame clones and lacks some. The DNA gave D and trimming, while V, J and clone size come from that table. The data hold 120,000 or so clones, with around 80% observed a single time. This receptor was identified in a man between 60 and 75 years old with active or convalescent COVID-19. This chain uses TRBV6-5 with TRBJ1-2; perhaps TRBD1 as D (5 bases). Material: peripheral blood. CDR3 nucleotide sequence: TGTGCCAGCCGTATGGGGGGATATGGCTACACCTTC. Protein product: CASRMGGYGYTF.